The TCR beta chain described here comes from a study of cytomegalovirus exposure and HLA in healthy donors. Overall study context: Genotyping showed 81% of over 350 donors falling in the Caucasian-associated ancestry cluster.

Study results and limitations: TCR beta V- and J-gene trimming was later associated with a missense DCLRE1C variant. HLA-A and HLA-B allele assignments for most subjects were reportedly predicted accurately using TCR beta sequences. Most of the TCR beta V segments (in an earlier analysis) were productive either about 87% or about 30% of the time.

Amplification used 60 Vbeta primers and 13 Jbeta primers. TCRdb's table, derived via immunoSEQ multiplex PCR, lists solely in-frame clones and lacks some. Here the sample spans 150,000 to 200,000 clones, around 76% being singletons. Details on this clone: Its target is unknown.

V was clipped by 2 bases and J by 6 bases; unmatched bases: 6. This CDR3 comprises 14 residues. Germline V gene data show CDR1 as LNHDA and CDR2 as SQIVND (reference sequence). The clonotype originates from a woman aged 25 to 39 in good health and CMV-seropositive. The sequenced sample consisted of PBMCs. This chain joins TRBV19 and TRBJ2-7, with TRBD1 matching over 8 bases. The CDR3 coding sequence is TGTGCCAGTAGTATAACAGGGGGAGAGTCCGAGCAGTACTTC. Protein product: CASSITGGESEQYF.